The present T cell receptor beta chain was sequenced within a study of cytomegalovirus exposure and HLA in healthy donors. For the study at large: When 398 donors were genotyped, roughly 80% of them were found to fall in the Caucasian-associated ancestry cluster. Study results and limitations: Cytomegalovirus-associated TCR beta chains were listed, numbering roughly 150. Roughly even sequencing depth across donors was the assumption behind the presence/absence analyses. Information on immune exposure was restricted to one variable (CMV serostatus).

V lost 4 bases and J lost 3, with 10 bases in between. CDR1 MGHDK and CDR2 SYGVNS come from the germline V gene. The CDR3 covers 14 residues. Turning to this clone: Its antigen is not identified.

A multiplex PCR was run with 60 Vbeta primers and 13 Jbeta primers. Assay used: immunoSEQ multiplex PCR; TCRdb lists only in-frame clones, some missing. Of about 77,000 clones listed, approximately 80% are singletons. The source material was PBMCs. This chain joins TRBV25-1 and TRBJ1-5, with a tentative D call TRBD1 (6 bases). This sequence originates from a man between 40 and 49 years old in good health and CMV-seronegative. The CDR3: CASSGQEFNQPQHF. The CDR3 DNA reads TGTGCCAGCAGTGGACAGGAGTTCAATCAGCCCCAGCATTTT.